The sequence of this T cell receptor beta chain was determined in a study of blood T cells in healthy people across ages. CDR1 is MGHDK and CDR2 is SYGVNS in the germline V gene. The CDR3 sequence is 15 residues long. V lost 5 bases and J lost 4, with 17 bases in between. Next came a second PCR, run for 7 to 11 cycles, which used a sample-barcoded 5' primer along with a J-beta primer mix. From the 5' RACE reads, TCRdb called clonotypes with MiXCR, one entry per CDR3 protein. The sample holds about a million distinct CDR3 sequences, around 48% seen once. This clonotype originated in a man younger than 45 in good health. The sample consisted of blood. The chain uses TRBV25-1 and TRBJ1-2; the D gene is possibly TRBD1 (5 bases). CDR3 sequence: CASSTRDPSFYGYTF. The CDR3 DNA reads TGTGCCAGCAGTACCCGGGACCCGAGCTTCTATGGCTACACCTTC.